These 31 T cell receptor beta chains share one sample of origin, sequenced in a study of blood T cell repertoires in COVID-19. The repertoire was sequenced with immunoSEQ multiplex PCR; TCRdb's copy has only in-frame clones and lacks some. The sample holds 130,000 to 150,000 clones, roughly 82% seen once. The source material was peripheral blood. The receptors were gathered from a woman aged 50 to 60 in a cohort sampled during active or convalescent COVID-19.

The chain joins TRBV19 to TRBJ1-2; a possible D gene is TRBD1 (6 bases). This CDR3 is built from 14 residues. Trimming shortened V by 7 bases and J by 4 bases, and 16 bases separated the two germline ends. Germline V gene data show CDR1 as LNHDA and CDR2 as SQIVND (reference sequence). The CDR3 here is CASISGQLTYGYTF. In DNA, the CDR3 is TGTGCCAGTATATCGGGACAACTTACCTATGGCTACACCTTC.

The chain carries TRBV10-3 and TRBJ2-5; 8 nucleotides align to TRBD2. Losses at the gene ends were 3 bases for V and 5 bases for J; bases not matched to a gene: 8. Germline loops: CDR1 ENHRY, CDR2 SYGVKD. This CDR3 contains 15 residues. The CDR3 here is CAISDRGGLTETQYF. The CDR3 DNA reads TGTGCCATCAGTGATCGGGGGGGCCTTACCGAGACCCAGTACTTC.

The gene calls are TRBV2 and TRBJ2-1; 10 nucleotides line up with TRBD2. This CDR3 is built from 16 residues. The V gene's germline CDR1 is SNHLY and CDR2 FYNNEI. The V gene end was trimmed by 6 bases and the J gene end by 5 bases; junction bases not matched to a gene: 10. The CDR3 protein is CASRGPSGGPNNEQFF. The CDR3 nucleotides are TGTGCCAGCAGGGGGCCTAGCGGGGGTCCCAACAATGAGCAGTTCTTC.

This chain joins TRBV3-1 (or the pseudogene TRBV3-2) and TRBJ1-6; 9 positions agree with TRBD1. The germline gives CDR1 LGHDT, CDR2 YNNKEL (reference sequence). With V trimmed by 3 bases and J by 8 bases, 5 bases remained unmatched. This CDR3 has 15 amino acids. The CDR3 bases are TGTGCCAGCAGCCAGGGAACAGGGGGCGATTCACCCCTCCACTTT. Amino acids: CASSQGTGGDSPLHF.

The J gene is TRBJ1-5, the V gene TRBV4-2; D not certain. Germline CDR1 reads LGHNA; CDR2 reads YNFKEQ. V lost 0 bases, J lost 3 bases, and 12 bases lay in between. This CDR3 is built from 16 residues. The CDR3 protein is CASSQDGGNNNQPQHF. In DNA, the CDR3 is TGTGCCAGCAGCCAAGATGGCGGAAATAACAATCAGCCCCAGCATTTT.

CDR3 in amino acids: CASSIGREYEQYF. The CDR3 coding sequence is TGTGCCAGTAGTATTGGCAGGGAATACGAGCAGTACTTC. The chain links TRBV19 to TRBJ2-7; D is possibly TRBD1 (5 bases). The CDR3 spans 13 residues. Germline V gene sequence: CDR1 LNHDA, CDR2 SQIVND (reference sequence). Trimming removed 3 bases from V and 4 bases from J, with 10 bases in between.

CDR3 sequence: CASSLRRDRGWGQPQHF. The CDR3 coding sequence is TGTGCCAGCAGCTTACGCCGGGACAGGGGTTGGGGTCAGCCCCAGCATTTT. The chain uses TRBV7-3 and TRBJ1-5; 10 nucleotides align to TRBD1. The CDR3 is 17 residues long. V gave up 2 bases and J gave up 6 bases; unmatched junction bases: 10. Germline CDR1 reads SGHTA; CDR2 reads FQGTGA.

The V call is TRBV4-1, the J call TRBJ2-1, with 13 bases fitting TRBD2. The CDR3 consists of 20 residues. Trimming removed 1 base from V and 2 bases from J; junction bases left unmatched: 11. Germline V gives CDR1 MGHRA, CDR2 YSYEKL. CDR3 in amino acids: CASSQVPGLAGKSTYNEQFF. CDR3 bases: TGCGCCAGCAGCCAAGTCCCGGGACTAGCGGGGAAAAGCACCTACAATGAGCAGTTCTTC.

CDR3 loop: CAIRSGPSYNEQFF. For the CDR3, the DNA is TGTGCCATCAGGAGCGGTCCTTCCTACAATGAGCAGTTCTTC. The chain is built from TRBV10-3 and TRBJ2-1; D is perhaps TRBD2 (5 bases). The V end was cut by 6 bases, the J end by 1 base, with 10 bases between. This CDR3 is built from 14 residues. Germline V lookup: CDR1 ENHRY, CDR2 SYGVKD.

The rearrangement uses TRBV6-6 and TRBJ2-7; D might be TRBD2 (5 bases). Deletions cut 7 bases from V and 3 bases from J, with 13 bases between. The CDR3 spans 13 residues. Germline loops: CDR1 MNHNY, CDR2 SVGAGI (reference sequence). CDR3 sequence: CASTLEDRYEQYF. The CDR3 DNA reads TGTGCCAGCACCCTGGAGGACCGCTACGAGCAGTACTTC.

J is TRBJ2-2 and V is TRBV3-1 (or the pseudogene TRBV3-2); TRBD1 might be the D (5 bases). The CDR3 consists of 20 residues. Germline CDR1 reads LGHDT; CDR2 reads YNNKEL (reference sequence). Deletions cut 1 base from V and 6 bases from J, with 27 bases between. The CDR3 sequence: CASSQVIGGYQGGFPGELFF. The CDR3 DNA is TGTGCCAGCAGCCAAGTTATAGGCGGTTACCAGGGCGGTTTCCCCGGGGAGCTGTTTTTT.

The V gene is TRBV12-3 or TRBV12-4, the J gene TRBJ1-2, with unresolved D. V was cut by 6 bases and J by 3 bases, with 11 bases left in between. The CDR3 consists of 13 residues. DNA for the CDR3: TGTGCCAGCAGCCTGGAGGGTGACTATGGCTACACCTTC. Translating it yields CASSLEGDYGYTF.

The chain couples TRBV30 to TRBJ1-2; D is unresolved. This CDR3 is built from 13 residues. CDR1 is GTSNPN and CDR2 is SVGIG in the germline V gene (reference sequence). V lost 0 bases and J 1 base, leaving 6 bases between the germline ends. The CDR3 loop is CAWSVGSNYGYTF. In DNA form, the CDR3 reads TGTGCCTGGAGTGTTGGCAGTAACTATGGCTACACCTTC.

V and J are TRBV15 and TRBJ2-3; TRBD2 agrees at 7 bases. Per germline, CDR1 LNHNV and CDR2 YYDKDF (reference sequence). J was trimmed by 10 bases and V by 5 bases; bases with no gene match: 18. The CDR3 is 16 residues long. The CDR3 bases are TGTGCCACCAGCCAGTGGGCTAGCGGACGCTCCGGCGCGCAGTATTTT. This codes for CATSQWASGRSGAQYF.

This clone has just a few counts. The CDR3 nucleotides are TGTGCCAGCAGCCCCGCAGGGGACATATACAATGAGCAGTTCTTC. Amino acid sequence: CASSPAGDIYNEQFF. The rearrangement links TRBV9 to TRBJ2-1, with D maybe TRBD1 (6 bases). The ends were cut back, 4 bases at V and 4 bases at J, with 15 bases in the middle. Germline V gives CDR1 SGDLS, CDR2 YYNGEE. The CDR3 sequence is 15 residues long.

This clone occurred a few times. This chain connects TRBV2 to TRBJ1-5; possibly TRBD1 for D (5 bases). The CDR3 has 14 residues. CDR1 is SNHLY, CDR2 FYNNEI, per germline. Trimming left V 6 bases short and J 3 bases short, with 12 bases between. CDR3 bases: TGTGCCAGCAGCCCCGACAGATACAATCAGCCCCAGCATTTT. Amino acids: CASSPDRYNQPQHF.

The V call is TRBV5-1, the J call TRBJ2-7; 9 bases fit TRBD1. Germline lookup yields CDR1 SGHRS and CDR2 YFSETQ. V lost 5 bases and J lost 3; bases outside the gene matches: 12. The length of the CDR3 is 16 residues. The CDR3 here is CASRWEETGGIYEQYF. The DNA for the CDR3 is TGCGCCAGCAGGTGGGAAGAGACAGGGGGAATCTACGAGCAGTACTTC.

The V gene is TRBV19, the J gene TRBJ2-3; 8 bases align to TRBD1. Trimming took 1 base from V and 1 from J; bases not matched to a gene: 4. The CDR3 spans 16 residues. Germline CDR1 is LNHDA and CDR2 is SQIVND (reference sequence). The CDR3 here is CASSIGQGFGTDTQYF. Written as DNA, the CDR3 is TGTGCCAGTAGTATAGGACAGGGGTTCGGCACAGATACGCAGTATTTT.

CDR3 loop: CASSRRTGANEKLFF. CDR3 coding DNA: TGTGCCAGCAGCCGCCGGACAGGCGCTAATGAAAAACTGTTTTTT. This rearrangement joins TRBV3-1 (or the pseudogene TRBV3-2) to TRBJ1-4; 7 bases are a match to TRBD1. Trimming removed 4 bases from V and 3 bases from J; junction bases left unmatched: 5. CDR1 is LGHDT, CDR2 YNNKEL, per germline (reference sequence). This CDR3 contains 15 residues.

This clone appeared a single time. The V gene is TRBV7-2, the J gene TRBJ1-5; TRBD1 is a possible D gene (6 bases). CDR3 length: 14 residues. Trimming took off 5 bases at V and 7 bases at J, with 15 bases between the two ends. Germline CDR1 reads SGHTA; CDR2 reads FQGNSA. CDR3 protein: CASSLGQSNQPQHF. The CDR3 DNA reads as TGTGCCAGCAGCCTAGGACAGTCTAACCAGCCCCAGCATTTT.

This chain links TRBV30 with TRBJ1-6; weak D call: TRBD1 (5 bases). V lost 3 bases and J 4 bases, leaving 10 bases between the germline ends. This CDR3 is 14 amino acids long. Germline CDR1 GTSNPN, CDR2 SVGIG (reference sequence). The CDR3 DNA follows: TGTGCCTGGAGCTACCAGGGTTATAATTCACCCCTCCACTTT. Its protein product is CAWSYQGYNSPLHF. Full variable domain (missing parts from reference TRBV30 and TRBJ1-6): SQTIHQWPATLVQPVGSPLSLECTVEGTSNPNLYWYRQAAGRGLQLLFYSVGIGQISSEVPQNLSASRPQDRQFILSSKKLLLSDSGFYLCAWSYQGYNSPLHFGNGTRLTVT.

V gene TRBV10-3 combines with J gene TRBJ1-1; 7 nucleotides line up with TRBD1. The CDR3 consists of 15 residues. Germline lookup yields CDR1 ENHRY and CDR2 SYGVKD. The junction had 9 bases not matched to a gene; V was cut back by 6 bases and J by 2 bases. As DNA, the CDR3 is TGTGCCATCAGAGATAGGCCAGGGGGTAACACTGAAGCTTTCTTT. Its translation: CAIRDRPGGNTEAFF.

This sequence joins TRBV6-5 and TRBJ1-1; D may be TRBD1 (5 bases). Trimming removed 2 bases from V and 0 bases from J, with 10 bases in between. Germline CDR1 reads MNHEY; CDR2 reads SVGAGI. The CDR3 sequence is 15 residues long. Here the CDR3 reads CASSYGALMNTEAFF. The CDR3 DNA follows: TGTGCCAGCAGTTACGGGGCCCTTATGAACACTGAAGCTTTCTTT.

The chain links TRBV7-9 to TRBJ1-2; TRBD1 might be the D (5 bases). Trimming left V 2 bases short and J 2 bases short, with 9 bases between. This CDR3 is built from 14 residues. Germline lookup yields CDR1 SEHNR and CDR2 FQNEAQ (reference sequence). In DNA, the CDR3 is TGTGCCAGCAGCTTACAGGGCCAGAACTATGGCTACACCTTC. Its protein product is CASSLQGQNYGYTF.

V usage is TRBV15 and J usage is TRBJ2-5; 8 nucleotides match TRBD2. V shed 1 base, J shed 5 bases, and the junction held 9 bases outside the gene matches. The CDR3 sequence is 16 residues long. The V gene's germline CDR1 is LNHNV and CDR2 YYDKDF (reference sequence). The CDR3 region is CATSRANLGGGETQYF. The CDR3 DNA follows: TGTGCCACCAGCAGAGCCAACCTGGGCGGGGGGGAGACCCAGTACTTC.

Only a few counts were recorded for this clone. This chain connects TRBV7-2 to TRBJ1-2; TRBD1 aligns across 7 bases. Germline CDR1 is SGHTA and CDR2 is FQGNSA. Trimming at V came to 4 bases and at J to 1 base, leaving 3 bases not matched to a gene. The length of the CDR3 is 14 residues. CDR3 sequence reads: CASSYDRVNYGYTF. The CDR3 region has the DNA TGTGCCAGCAGCTACGACAGGGTTAACTATGGCTACACCTTC.

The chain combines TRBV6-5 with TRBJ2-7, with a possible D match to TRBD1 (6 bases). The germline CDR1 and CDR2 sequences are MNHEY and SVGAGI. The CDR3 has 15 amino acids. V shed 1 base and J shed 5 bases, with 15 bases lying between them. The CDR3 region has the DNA TGTGCCAGCAGTTACTGGCGAGGAACAGGGAACGAGCAGTACTTC. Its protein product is CASSYWRGTGNEQYF.

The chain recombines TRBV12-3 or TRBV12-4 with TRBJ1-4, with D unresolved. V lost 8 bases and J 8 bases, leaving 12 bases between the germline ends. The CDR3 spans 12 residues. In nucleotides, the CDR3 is TGTGCCAGCGGAGATCTTGAGGAAAAACTGTTTTTT. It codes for CASGDLEEKLFF.

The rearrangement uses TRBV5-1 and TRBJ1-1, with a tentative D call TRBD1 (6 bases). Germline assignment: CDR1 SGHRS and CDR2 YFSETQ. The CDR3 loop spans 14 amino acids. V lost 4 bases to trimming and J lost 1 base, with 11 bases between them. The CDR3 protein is CASSQGTENTEAFF. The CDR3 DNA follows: TGCGCCAGCAGCCAGGGGACGGAGAACACTGAAGCTTTCTTT.

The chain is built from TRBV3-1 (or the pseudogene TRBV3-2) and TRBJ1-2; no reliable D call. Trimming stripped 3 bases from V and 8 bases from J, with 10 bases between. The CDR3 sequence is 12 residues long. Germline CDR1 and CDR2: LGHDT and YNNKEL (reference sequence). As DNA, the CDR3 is TGTGCCAGCAGCCACGGGGTGGGCGGCTACACCTTC. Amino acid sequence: CASSHGVGGYTF.

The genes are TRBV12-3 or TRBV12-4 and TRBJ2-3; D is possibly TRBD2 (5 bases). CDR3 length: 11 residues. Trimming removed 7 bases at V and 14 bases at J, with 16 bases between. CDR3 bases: TGTGCCAGCACCGCGGGTCCTGGGTTGTATTTT. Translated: CASTAGPGLYF.